A single sample gave rise to the 30 T cell receptor beta chains below, sequenced in a study of neurological immune-mediated disorders. Time point: longitudinal time-point 2. MiXCR was run by TCRdb on the 5' RACE reads, yielding one entry per CDR3 protein. The repertoire consists of fewer than 60,000 distinct CDR3 sequences, with around 12% occurring once and the leading ten covering 3.5% to 5%. The specimen was PBMCs. The receptors derive from a male donor with HTLV-1-associated myelopathy (HAM/TSP).

The genes are TRBV10-3 and TRBJ2-5, with D maybe TRBD2 (6 bases). V was shortened by 3 bases and J by 4 bases, with 9 bases between the two germline ends. Germline loops: CDR1 ENHRY, CDR2 SYGVKD. The CDR3 covers 13 residues. CDR3 in DNA: TGTGCCATCAGTGAAGCCGGGGGAGAGACCCAGTACTTC. It encodes CAISEAGGETQYF.

This clonotype has ten or more counts. The CDR3 sequence is CASSPQGDGYTF. The CDR3 DNA follows: TGCGCCAGCAGCCCCCAGGGGGATGGCTACACCTTC. The V gene is TRBV5-1, the J gene TRBJ1-2; 7 bases map to TRBD1. CDR1 is SGHRS and CDR2 is YFSETQ in the germline V gene. The junction had 3 bases not matched to a gene; V was cut back by 4 bases and J by 6 bases. CDR3 length: 12 residues.

This clonotype was found many times. This chain connects TRBV5-5 to TRBJ1-4, with 8 bases aligning to TRBD1. Germline lookup yields CDR1 SGHKS and CDR2 YYEKEE (reference sequence). J was trimmed by 4 bases and V by 5 bases; bases with no gene match: 4. The CDR3 runs 14 residues. CDR3 protein: CASRRGQVNEKLFF. The CDR3 bases are TGTGCCAGCAGGCGGGGACAGGTTAATGAAAAACTGTTTTTT.

This clonotype came up many times. This chain connects TRBV28 to TRBJ1-2, with 9 bases aligning to TRBD1. Germline V CDR1 and CDR2: MDHEN, SYDVKM. This CDR3 is built from 15 residues. The J segment lost 8 bases and the V segment lost 2 bases, leaving 9 bases of the junction unmatched. CDR3 DNA sequence: TGTGCCAGCAGTTTAGTAGGAGTGGGGACAGGGGGCTACACCTTC. Protein sequence: CASSLVGVGTGGYTF.

This clonotype was detected many times. The chain links TRBV12-3 or TRBV12-4 to TRBJ1-2; a weak D match, TRBD1 (5 bases). This CDR3 spans 13 amino acids. V was cut by 7 bases and J by 2 bases, with 11 bases left in between. CDR3 bases: TGTGCCAGCATCCCCCGGGGGAACTATGGCTACACCTTC. Translation gives CASIPRGNYGYTF.

Details on this clonotype: Compared with germline, one end of the junction differs, possibly owing to a read error. The J gene is TRBJ2-1, the V gene TRBV12-3 or TRBV12-4, with 8 bases that match TRBD1. The CDR3 has 14 residues. CDR3 loop: CASSTRTGYNAQFF. The CDR3 DNA is TGTGCCAGCAGTACCCGGACAGGGTACAATGCGCAGTTCTTC.

This clonotype was seen repeatedly, ten times or more. The chain recombines TRBV7-2 with TRBJ1-2, with TRBD1 as a possible D gene (6 bases). The germline V gene encodes CDR1 SGHTA and CDR2 FQGNSA. The CDR3 spans 13 residues. The ends were cut back, 5 bases at V and 2 bases at J, with 9 bases in the middle. In DNA, the CDR3 is TGTGCCAGCAGCCCGGACAGAAACTATGGCTACACCTTC. Its protein is CASSPDRNYGYTF. Complete variable domain (other parts from reference TRBV7-2 and TRBJ1-2): GAGVSQSPSNKVTEKGKDVELRCDPISGHTALYWYRQSLGQGLEFLIYFQGNSAPDKSGLPSDRFSAERTGGSVSTLTIQRTQQEDSAVYLCASSPDRNYGYTFGSGTRLTVV.

In its sample, this clonotype was seen many times. The chain joins TRBV5-1 to TRBJ2-7; 7 nucleotides align to TRBD1. Germline assignment: CDR1 SGHRS and CDR2 YFSETQ. Trimming removed 3 bases from V and 2 bases from J; junction bases left unmatched: 14. There are 17 residues in the CDR3. CDR3 loop: CASSSRNRDRIPYEQYF. CDR3 coding DNA: TGCGCCAGCAGCTCACGGAACCGGGACAGAATCCCCTACGAGCAGTACTTC.

In its sample, this clonotype was seen many times. The chain uses TRBV21-1 and TRBJ1-2. TRBV21-1 is noted as a pseudogene. The CDR3 covers 16 residues. The CDR3 sequence is CASSKAGGDPNYGYTF. The CDR3 region has the DNA TGTGCCAGCAGCAAAGCGGGAGGGGACCCTAACTATGGCTACACCTTC.

This clonotype was counted many times. V is TRBV5-1 and J is TRBJ1-1; 12 nucleotides agree with TRBD1. The V gene's germline CDR1 is SGHRS and CDR2 YFSETQ. CDR3 size: 21 residues. V shed 4 bases, J shed 4 bases, and the junction held 23 bases outside the gene matches. This CDR3 reads CASSPHKIPGQGASMSTEAFF. In nucleotides, the CDR3 is TGCGCCAGCAGCCCACACAAAATTCCGGGACAGGGGGCTTCTATGAGCACTGAAGCTTTCTTT.

This clonotype appeared many times. This chain uses TRBV27 with TRBJ1-2, with TRBD1 matching 10 bases. The V gene's germline CDR1 is MNHEY and CDR2 SMNVEV (reference sequence). CDR3 length: 13 residues. Trimming removed 3 bases from V and 8 bases from J; junction bases left unmatched: 3. CDR3 sequence: CASSFRTGGGYTF. DNA for the CDR3: TGTGCCAGCAGTTTCCGGACAGGGGGAGGCTACACCTTC.

This clonotype was found many times. V and J are TRBV6-2 or TRBV6-3 and TRBJ2-2, with 7 bases aligning to TRBD1. This CDR3 is built from 16 residues. The germline V gene encodes CDR1 MNHEY and CDR2 SVGEGT. V trimming: 8 bases; J trimming: 1 base; junction bases outside the gene matches: 10. In DNA form, the CDR3 reads TGTGCCAGCTCACCATTCGGGACAGAGAACACCGGGGAGCTGTTTTTT. Residues: CASSPFGTENTGELFF.

This clonotype was detected many times. V is TRBV7-8 and J is TRBJ2-7; 8 bases are a match to TRBD1. There are 13 residues in the CDR3. With V trimmed by 5 bases and J by 5 bases, 5 bases remained unmatched. The germline CDR1 and CDR2 sequences are SGHVS and FQNEAQ. The CDR3 protein is CASSRDRKNEQYF. The CDR3 nucleotides read TGTGCCAGCAGCAGGGACAGGAAGAACGAGCAGTACTTC.

This clonotype was counted at least ten times. The chain is built from TRBV5-1 and TRBJ1-2; no definite D call. Looked up from germline, CDR1 is SGHRS and CDR2 is YFSETQ. This CDR3 spans 15 amino acids. The ends were cut back, 0 bases at V and 4 bases at J, with 13 bases in the middle. CDR3 DNA: TGCGCCAGCAGCTTGGGTCAGACGATCTCCTATGGCTACACCTTC. Amino acids: CASSLGQTISYGYTF.

Ten or more counts support this clonotype. The V and J genes are TRBV20-1 and TRBJ1-1, with D perhaps matching TRBD1 (5 bases). Trimming stripped 0 bases from V and 7 bases from J, with 24 bases between. Germline CDR1 is DFQATT and CDR2 is SNEGSKA (reference sequence). The CDR3 covers 17 residues. The CDR3 DNA follows: TGCAGTGCTAGAGACCCTTTGCTGGGACGGAGGAGAGGTGAAGCTTTCTTT. Translating gives CSARDPLLGRRRGEAFF.

This clonotype was seen more than once but under ten times. This chain joins TRBV27 and TRBJ1-6; D might be TRBD1 (5 bases). This CDR3 comprises 14 residues. V was trimmed by 5 bases and J by 4 bases, leaving 9 bases between them. From germline, CDR1 is MNHEY and CDR2 SMNVEV (reference sequence). The CDR3 is CASSRGLYNSPLHF. CDR3 nucleotide sequence: TGTGCCAGCAGTCGGGGCCTGTATAATTCACCCCTCCACTTT.

There are many counts of this clonotype. The rearrangement links TRBV5-1 to TRBJ1-2, with 8 bases aligning to TRBD1. Germline values: CDR1 SGHRS, CDR2 YFSETQ. V was clipped by 3 bases and J by 7 bases; unmatched bases: 8. The CDR3 runs to 14 residues. DNA for the CDR3: TGCGCCAGCAGCTCAGCCGGGACAGGATCTGGCTACACCTTC. This translates into CASSSAGTGSGYTF.

This clonotype was seen at least ten times. This chain joins TRBV5-1 and TRBJ1-2; no firm D call. Germline loops: CDR1 SGHRS, CDR2 YFSETQ. Between the trimmed V and J ends, which lost 0 bases and 6 bases, there was a span of 15 bases. The CDR3 is 15 amino acids. CDR3 sequence (DNA): TGCGCCAGCAGCTTGGTTGGGAAGAAGATGGATGGCTACACCTTC. This translates into CASSLVGKKMDGYTF.

V gene TRBV20-1 combines with J gene TRBJ1-5; 12 bases are a match to TRBD1. This CDR3 is built from 16 residues. Germline lookup yields CDR1 DFQATT and CDR2 SNEGSKA (reference sequence). Losses at the gene ends were 6 bases for V and 1 base for J; bases not matched to a gene: 7. CDR3 sequence (DNA): TGCAGTGCCCGAACCGGGACAGGGGGCAGCAATCAGCCCCAGCATTTT. Translated, it gives CSARTGTGGSNQPQHF.

This clonotype was detected ten times or more. This chain links TRBV10-2 with TRBJ2-1; 9 bases line up with TRBD2. Unmatched junction bases numbered 12, after V lost 8 bases and J lost 4 bases. Germline V gives CDR1 WSHSY, CDR2 SAAADI. The CDR3 extends over 16 amino acids. CDR3 coding DNA: TGCGCCAGCCGACGGCAGACTAGCGGAAAGTACAATGAGCAGTTCTTC. Protein sequence: CASRRQTSGKYNEQFF.

Many counts were recorded for this clonotype. DNA for the CDR3: TGCGCCAGCAGCCGTGAACCTGGGACAGCAAACATTCAGTACTTC. Translated: CASSREPGTANIQYF. The V call is TRBV5-1, the J call TRBJ2-4; 7 bases are shared with TRBD1. The CDR3 is 15 residues long. Germline CDR1 SGHRS, CDR2 YFSETQ. Losses at the gene ends were 4 bases for V and 6 bases for J; bases not matched to a gene: 10.

This clonotype was detected many times. The chain is built from TRBV28 and TRBJ2-3; 12 bases align to TRBD1. CDR3 size: 13 residues. Germline V gives CDR1 MDHEN, CDR2 SYDVKM. In DNA form, the CDR3 reads TGTGTAAGCCGGGACAGGGGGCGAAATACGCAGTATTTT. Amino acids: CVSRDRGRNTQYF.

For the CDR3, the DNA is TGTGCCAACATCCAGTTGGACAGGGGATCCACCGGGGAGCTGTTTTTT. Amino acids: CANIQLDRGSTGELFF. This chain links TRBV3-1 with TRBJ2-2; 9 bases agree with TRBD1. Germline-derived CDR1 and CDR2 are LGHDT and YNNKEL (reference sequence). This CDR3 region has 16 residues. Losses at the gene ends were 10 bases for V and 4 bases for J; bases not matched to a gene: 13.

This clonotype came up many times. The rearrangement joins TRBV6-6 to TRBJ2-4; a weak D match, TRBD2 (5 bases). The CDR3 extends over 15 amino acids. CDR1 is MNHNY, CDR2 SVGAGI, per germline (reference sequence). V was shortened by 5 bases and J by 0 bases, with 11 bases between the two germline ends. The CDR3 loop reads CASSPRAQAKNIQYF. The CDR3 region has the DNA TGTGCCAGCAGTCCGAGGGCCCAAGCCAAAAACATTCAGTACTTC.

This clonotype appeared many times. The chain couples TRBV5-1 to TRBJ2-2; D assignment may be TRBD1 or TRBD2 (5 bases each). Germline CDR1 reads SGHRS; CDR2 reads YFSETQ. This CDR3 contains 14 residues. V was pared by 5 bases and J by 5 bases, with 13 bases between. CDR3 amino acids: CASRLQGGTGELFF. DNA of the CDR3: TGCGCCAGCAGGCTTCAGGGCGGGACCGGGGAGCTGTTTTTT.

About this clonotype: With a much larger clone just one base away, this may be a read error. The chain employs TRBV14 and TRBJ2-7; 12 bases agree with TRBD2. The CDR3 extends over 16 amino acids. CDR1 SGHDN and CDR2 FVKESK come from the germline V gene. The CDR3 bases are TGTGACAGCAGCCAAGACGGGACTAGCGGGTATAGAGAGCAGTACTTC. This translates into CDSSQDGTSGYREQYF.

At least ten counts were recorded for this clonotype. The V and J genes are TRBV24-1 and TRBJ2-2; TRBD1 aligns across 8 bases. Germline assignment: CDR1 KGHDR and CDR2 SFDVKD. The CDR3 has 17 residues. The V segment lost 1 base and the J segment 4 bases; nucleotides outside the gene matches: 7. The CDR3 coding sequence is TGTGCCACCAGTGATTTAAGAGGACAGGGCCTCACCGGGGAGCTGTTTTTT. Translation gives CATSDLRGQGLTGELFF.

This clonotype was counted ten times or more. The genes are TRBV6-5 and TRBJ2-2; 8 bases agree with TRBD2. The CDR3 is 20 amino acids. The J segment lost 4 bases and the V segment lost 0 bases, leaving 16 bases of the junction unmatched. Looked up from germline, CDR1 is MNHEY and CDR2 is SVGAGI. Written as DNA, the CDR3 is TGTGCCAGCAGTTACTCGACCGGGATAGCGGGGCCCGCACGCACCGGGGAGCTGTTTTTT. As protein: CASSYSTGIAGPARTGELFF.

The chain combines TRBV18 with TRBJ1-5; TRBD1 aligns across 8 bases. There are 17 residues in the CDR3. From germline, CDR1 is KGHSH and CDR2 LQKENI. V dropped 0 bases and J dropped 6; count of bases not matched to a gene: 10. The CDR3 nucleotides read TGTGCCAGCTCACCACCGACGGGGCAGGGGGCTGTTCAGCCCCAGCATTTT. It encodes CASSPPTGQGAVQPQHF.

This clonotype was recorded at least ten times. This chain connects TRBV29-1 to TRBJ2-6; D possibly corresponds to TRBD1 (5 bases). This CDR3 comprises 14 residues. V was shortened by 6 bases and J by 1 base, with 10 bases between the two germline ends. In germline, CDR1 is SQVTM, CDR2 ANQGSEA. CDR3 DNA sequence: TGCAGCGTCGGCTCAGGGTCTGGGGCCAACGTCCTGACTTTC. Translated: CSVGSGSGANVLTF. Full variable domain (remainder filled in from reference TRBV29-1 and TRBJ2-6): SAVISQKPSRDICQRGTSLTIQCQVDSQVTMMFWYRQQPGQSLTLIATANQGSEATYESGFVIDKFPISRPNLTFSTLTVSNMSPEDSSIYLCSVGSGSGANVLTFGAGSRLTVL.